This TCR beta chain was recorded in a study of cytomegalovirus exposure and HLA in healthy donors. Study-wide results and limits: In the analysis, some V segments, TRBV6-2 and TRBV6-3 included, were excluded as indistinguishable.

With regard to this clone: The antigen remains unidentified.

Primers for the PCR totalled 60 Vbeta and 13 Jbeta. Clones were sequenced by immunoSEQ multiplex PCR, and TCRdb holds only the in-frame ones, with some missing. The sample has a few hundred thousand clones, approximately 68% seen once. Trimming removed 7 bases at V and 5 bases at J, with 11 bases between. The CDR3 totals 12 residues. Germline V gene sequence: CDR1 MNHEY, CDR2 SVGAGI. The receptor comes from a woman aged 25 to 39 in good health and CMV-seronegative. Sequencing input: PBMCs. This sequence joins TRBV6-5 and TRBJ1-1; weak D call: TRBD1 (5 bases). The DNA of the CDR3 is TGTGCCAGCACCCCCGGGGGGACTGAAGCTTTCTTT. Translating it yields CASTPGGTEAFF.